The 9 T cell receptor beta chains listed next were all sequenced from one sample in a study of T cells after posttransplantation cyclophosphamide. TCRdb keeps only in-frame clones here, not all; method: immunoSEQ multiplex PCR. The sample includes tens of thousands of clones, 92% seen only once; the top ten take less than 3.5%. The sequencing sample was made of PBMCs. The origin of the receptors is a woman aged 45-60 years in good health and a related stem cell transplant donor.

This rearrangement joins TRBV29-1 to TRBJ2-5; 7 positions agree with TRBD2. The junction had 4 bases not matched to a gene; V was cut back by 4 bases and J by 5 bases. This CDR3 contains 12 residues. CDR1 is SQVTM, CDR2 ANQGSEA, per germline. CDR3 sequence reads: CSVVLGGETQYF. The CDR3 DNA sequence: TGCAGCGTTGTACTGGGAGGGGAGACCCAGTACTTC.

CDR3 sequence reads: CASRETGVLYGYTF. CDR3 in DNA: TGTGCCAGCAGGGAAACAGGGGTTCTCTATGGCTACACCTTC. This chain links TRBV2 with TRBJ1-2, with 7 bases identical to TRBD1. The CDR3 is made up of 14 amino acids. V was clipped by 6 bases and J by 4 bases; unmatched bases: 8. The germline gives CDR1 SNHLY, CDR2 FYNNEI.

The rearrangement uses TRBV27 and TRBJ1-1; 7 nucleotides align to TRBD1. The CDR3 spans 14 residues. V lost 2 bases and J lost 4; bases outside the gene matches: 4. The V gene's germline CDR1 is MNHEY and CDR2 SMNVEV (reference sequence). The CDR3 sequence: CASSLRTGVTEAFF. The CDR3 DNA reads TGTGCCAGCAGTTTACGTACAGGGGTCACTGAAGCTTTCTTT.

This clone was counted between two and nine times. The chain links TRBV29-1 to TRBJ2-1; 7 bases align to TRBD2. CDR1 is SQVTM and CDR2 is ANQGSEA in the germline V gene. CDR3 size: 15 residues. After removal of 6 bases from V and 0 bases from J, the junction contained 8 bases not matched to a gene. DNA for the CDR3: TGCAGCGTGGATCCGGGGGGTGGCTCCTACAATGAGCAGTTCTTC. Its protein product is CSVDPGGGSYNEQFF.

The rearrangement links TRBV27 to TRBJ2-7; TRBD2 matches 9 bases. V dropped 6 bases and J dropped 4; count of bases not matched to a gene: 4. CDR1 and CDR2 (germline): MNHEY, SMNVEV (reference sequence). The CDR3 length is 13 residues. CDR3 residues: CASRREGLYEQYF. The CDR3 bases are TGTGCCAGCAGGCGGGAGGGCCTTTACGAGCAGTACTTC.

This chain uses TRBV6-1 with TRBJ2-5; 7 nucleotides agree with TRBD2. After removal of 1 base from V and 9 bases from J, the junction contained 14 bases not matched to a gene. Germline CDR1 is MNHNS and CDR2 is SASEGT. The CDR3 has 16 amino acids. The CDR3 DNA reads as TGTGCCAGCAGTGAAGACCTTGGAGCGGGGCTGGGAGCCCAGTACTTC. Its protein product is CASSEDLGAGLGAQYF.

The CDR3 region is CASRTGQAKAFF. The CDR3 nucleotides are TGTGCCAGCAGGACGGGACAGGCGAAAGCTTTCTTT. The chain links TRBV6-1 to TRBJ1-1, with 8 bases matching TRBD1. The V segment lost 6 bases and the J segment 9 bases; nucleotides outside the gene matches: 6. Germline V gene lookup returns CDR1 MNHNS and CDR2 SASEGT. This CDR3 has 12 residues.

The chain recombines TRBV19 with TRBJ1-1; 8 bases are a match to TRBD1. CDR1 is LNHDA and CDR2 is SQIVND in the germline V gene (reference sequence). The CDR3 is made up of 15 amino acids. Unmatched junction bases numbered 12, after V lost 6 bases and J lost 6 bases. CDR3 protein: CASSATLRGLAEAFF. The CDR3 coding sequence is TGTGCCAGTAGCGCTACACTCAGGGGGCTGGCTGAAGCTTTCTTT.

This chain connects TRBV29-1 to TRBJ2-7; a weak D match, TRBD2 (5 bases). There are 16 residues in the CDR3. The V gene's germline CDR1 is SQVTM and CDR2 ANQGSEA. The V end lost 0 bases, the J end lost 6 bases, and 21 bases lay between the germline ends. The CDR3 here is CSVEDFEGVLPREQYF. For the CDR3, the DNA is TGCAGCGTTGAAGATTTTGAGGGAGTACTTCCTCGCGAGCAGTACTTC.